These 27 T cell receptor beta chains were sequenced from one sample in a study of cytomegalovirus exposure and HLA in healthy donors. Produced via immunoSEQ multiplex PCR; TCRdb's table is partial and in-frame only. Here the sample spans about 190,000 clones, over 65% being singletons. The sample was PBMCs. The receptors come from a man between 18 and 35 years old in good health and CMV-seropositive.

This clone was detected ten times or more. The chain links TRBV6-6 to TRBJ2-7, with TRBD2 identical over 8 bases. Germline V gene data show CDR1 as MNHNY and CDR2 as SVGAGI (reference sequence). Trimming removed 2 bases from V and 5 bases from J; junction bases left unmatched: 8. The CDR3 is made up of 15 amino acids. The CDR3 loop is CASSYGSGGPDEQYF. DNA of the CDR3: TGTGCCAGCAGTTACGGGTCGGGAGGGCCCGACGAGCAGTACTTC.

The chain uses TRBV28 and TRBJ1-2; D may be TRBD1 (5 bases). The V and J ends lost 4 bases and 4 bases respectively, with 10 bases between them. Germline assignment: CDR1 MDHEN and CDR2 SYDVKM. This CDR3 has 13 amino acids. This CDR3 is CASSSSDSYGYTF. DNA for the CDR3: TGTGCCAGCAGTTCATCCGACAGCTATGGCTACACCTTC.

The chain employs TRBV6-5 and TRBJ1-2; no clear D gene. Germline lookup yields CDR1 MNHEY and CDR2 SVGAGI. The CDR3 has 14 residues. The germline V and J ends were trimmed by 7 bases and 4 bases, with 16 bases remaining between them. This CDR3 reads CASMGGPATYGYTF. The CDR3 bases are TGTGCCAGCATGGGAGGGCCAGCGACCTATGGCTACACCTTC.

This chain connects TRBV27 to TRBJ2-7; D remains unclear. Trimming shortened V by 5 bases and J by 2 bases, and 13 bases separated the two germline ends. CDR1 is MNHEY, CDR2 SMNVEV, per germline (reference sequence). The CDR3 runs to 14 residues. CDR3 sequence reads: CASSPSRIAYEQYF. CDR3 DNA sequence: TGTGCCAGCAGTCCTTCTAGAATTGCCTACGAGCAGTACTTC.

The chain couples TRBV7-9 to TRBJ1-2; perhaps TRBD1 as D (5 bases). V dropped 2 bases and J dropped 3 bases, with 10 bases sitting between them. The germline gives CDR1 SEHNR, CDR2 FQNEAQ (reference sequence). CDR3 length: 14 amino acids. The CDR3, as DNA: TGTGCCAGCAGCTTAATAGGGGCGGACTATGGCTACACCTTC. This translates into CASSLIGADYGYTF.

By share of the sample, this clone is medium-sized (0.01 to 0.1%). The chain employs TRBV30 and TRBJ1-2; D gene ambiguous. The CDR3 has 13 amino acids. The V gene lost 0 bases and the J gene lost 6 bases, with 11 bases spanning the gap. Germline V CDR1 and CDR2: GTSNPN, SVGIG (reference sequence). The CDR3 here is CAWSVTTDHGYTF. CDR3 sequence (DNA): TGTGCCTGGAGTGTGACTACGGACCATGGCTACACCTTC.

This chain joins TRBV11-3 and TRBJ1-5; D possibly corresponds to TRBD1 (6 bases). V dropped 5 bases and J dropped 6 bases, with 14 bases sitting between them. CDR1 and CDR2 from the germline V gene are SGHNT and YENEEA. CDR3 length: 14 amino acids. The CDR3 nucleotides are TGTGCCAGCAGCCCGCGGACAGTCGGTCAGCCCCAGCATTTT. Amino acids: CASSPRTVGQPQHF.

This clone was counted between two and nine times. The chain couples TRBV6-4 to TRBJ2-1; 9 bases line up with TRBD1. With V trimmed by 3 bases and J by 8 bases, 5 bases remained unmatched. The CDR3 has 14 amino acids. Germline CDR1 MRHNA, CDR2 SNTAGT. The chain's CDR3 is CASSEQGASDEQFF. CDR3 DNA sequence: TGTGCCAGCAGTGAACAGGGGGCTAGCGATGAGCAGTTCTTC.

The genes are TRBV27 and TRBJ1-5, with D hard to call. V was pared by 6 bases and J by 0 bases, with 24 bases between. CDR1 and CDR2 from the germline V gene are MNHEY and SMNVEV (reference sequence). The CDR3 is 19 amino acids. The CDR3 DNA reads TGTGCCAGCAGGCCCCTCGTACGAGGGAGCTTCTATAGCAATCAGCCCCAGCATTTT. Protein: CASRPLVRGSFYSNQPQHF.

The CDR3 DNA sequence: TGTGCCAGCAGCGTAGGCCCCTCCGGGGACACCATATATTTT. Its protein product is CASSVGPSGDTIYF. The chain has TRBV9 and TRBJ1-3; D is unresolved. This CDR3 has 14 residues. Trimming left V 0 bases short and J 8 bases short, with 12 bases between. The V gene's germline CDR1 is SGDLS and CDR2 YYNGEE.

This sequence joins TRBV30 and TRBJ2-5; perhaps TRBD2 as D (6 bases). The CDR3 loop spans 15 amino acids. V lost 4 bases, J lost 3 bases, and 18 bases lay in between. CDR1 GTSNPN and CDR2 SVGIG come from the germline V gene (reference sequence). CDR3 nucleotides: TGTGCCTGGACTGGAATCCCGGGAGCCAAAGAGACCCAGTACTTC. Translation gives CAWTGIPGAKETQYF.

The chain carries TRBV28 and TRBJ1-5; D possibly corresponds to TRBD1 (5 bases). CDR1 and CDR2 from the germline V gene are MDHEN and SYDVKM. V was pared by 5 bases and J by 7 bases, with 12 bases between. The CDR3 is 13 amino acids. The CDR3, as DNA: TGTGCCAGCAGTCCCGCAGGGAGGCAGCCCCAGCATTTT. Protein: CASSPAGRQPQHF.

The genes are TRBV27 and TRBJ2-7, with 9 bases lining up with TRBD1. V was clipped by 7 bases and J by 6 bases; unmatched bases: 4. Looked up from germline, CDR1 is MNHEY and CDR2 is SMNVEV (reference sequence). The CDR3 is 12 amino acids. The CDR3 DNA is TGTGCCAGCATAGGGACAGGGACCGAGCAGTACTTC. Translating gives CASIGTGTEQYF.

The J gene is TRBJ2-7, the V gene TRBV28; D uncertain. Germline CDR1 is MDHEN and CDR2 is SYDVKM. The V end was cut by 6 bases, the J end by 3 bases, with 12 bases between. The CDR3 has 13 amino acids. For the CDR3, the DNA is TGTGCCAGCAGCGTGGGCAGGCTCTACGAGCAGTACTTC. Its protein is CASSVGRLYEQYF.

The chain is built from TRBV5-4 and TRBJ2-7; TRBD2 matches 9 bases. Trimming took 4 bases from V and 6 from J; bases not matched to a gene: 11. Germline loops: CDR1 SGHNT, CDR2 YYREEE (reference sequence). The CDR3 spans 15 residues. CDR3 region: CASSQTGGRAGEQYF. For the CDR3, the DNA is TGTGCCAGCAGCCAGACGGGCGGGAGGGCCGGCGAGCAGTACTTC.

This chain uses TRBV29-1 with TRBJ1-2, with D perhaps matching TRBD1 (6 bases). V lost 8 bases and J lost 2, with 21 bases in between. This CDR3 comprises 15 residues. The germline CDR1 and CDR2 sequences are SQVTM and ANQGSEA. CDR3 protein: CSSWGGGPRNYGYTF. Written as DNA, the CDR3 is TGCAGCTCGTGGGGCGGGGGGCCCCGCAACTATGGCTACACCTTC.

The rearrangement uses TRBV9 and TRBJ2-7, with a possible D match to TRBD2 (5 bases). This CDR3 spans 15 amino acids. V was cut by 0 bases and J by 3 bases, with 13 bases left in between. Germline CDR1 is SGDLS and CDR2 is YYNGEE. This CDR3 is CASSVAARADYEQYF. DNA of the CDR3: TGTGCCAGCAGCGTAGCAGCTCGAGCGGACTACGAGCAGTACTTC.

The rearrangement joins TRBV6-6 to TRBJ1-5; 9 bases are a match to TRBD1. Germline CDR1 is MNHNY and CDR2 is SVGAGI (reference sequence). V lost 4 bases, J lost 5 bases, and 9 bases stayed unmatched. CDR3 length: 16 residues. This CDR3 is CASSSGTGTEDQPQHF. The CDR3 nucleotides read TGTGCCAGCAGTTCCGGGACAGGGACTGAGGATCAGCCCCAGCATTTT.

In nucleotides, the CDR3 is TGTGCCAGCAGCTTCTCCTCCGGTGAGCAGTTCTTC. This encodes CASSFSSGEQFF. The chain carries TRBV7-3 and TRBJ2-1, with D hard to call. Germline assignment: CDR1 SGHTA and CDR2 FQGTGA. Trimming shortened V by 3 bases and J by 9 bases, and 9 bases separated the two germline ends. This CDR3 is 12 amino acids long.

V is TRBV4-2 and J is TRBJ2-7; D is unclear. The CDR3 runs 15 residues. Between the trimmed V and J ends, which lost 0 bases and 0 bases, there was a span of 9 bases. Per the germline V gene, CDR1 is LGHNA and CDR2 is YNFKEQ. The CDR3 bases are TGTGCCAGCAGCCAAGAGAGAGACTCCTCCTACGAGCAGTACTTC. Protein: CASSQERDSSYEQYF.

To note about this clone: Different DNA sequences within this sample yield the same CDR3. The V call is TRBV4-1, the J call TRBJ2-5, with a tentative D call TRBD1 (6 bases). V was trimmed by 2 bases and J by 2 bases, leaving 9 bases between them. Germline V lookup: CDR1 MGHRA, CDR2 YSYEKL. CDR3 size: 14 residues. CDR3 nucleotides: TGCGCCAGCAGCCAAACAGGGCTTCAAGAGACCCAGTACTTC. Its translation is CASSQTGLQETQYF.

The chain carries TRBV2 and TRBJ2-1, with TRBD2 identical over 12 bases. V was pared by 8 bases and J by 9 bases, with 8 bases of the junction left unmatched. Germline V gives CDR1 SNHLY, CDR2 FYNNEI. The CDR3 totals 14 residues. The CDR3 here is CASRWTSGNVEQFF. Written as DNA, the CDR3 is TGTGCCAGCCGTTGGACTAGCGGGAATGTTGAGCAGTTCTTC.

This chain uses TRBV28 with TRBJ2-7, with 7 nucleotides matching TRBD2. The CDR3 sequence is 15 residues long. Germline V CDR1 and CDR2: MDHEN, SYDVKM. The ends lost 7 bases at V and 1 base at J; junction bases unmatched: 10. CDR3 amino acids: CASTKGASGSYEQYF. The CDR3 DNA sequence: TGTGCCAGCACCAAAGGGGCTAGCGGTTCCTACGAGCAGTACTTC.

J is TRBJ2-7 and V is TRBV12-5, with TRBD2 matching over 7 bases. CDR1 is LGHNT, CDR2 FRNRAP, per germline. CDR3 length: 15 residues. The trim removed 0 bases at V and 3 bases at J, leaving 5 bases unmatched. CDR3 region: CASGLVLGRVYEQYF. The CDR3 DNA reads TGTGCTAGTGGTTTGGTACTGGGGAGGGTCTACGAGCAGTACTTC.

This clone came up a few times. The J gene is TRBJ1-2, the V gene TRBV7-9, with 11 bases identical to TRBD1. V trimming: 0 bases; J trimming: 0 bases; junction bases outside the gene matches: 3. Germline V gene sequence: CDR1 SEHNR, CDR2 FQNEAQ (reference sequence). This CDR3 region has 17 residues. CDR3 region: CASSLAWDRGSNYGYTF. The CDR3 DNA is TGTGCCAGCAGCTTAGCGTGGGACAGGGGGTCTAACTATGGCTACACCTTC.

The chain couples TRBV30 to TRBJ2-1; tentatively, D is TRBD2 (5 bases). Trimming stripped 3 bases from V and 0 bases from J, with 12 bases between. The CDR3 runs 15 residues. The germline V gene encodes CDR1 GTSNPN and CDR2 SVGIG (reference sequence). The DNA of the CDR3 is TGTGCCTGGAGGCGAGGGCAGAGCTCCTACAATGAGCAGTTCTTC. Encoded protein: CAWRRGQSSYNEQFF. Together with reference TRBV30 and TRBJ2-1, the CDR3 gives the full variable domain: SQTIHQWPATLVQPVGSPLSLECTVEGTSNPNLYWYRQAAGRGLQLLFYSVGIGQISSEVPQNLSASRPQDRQFILSSKKLLLSDSGFYLCAWRRGQSSYNEQFFGPGTRLTVL.

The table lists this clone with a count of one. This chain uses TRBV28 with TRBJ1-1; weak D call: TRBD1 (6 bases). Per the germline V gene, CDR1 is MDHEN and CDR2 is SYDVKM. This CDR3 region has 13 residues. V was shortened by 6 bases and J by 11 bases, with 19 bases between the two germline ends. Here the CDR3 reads CASRDFNPQGAFF. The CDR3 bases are TGTGCCAGCAGGGACTTCAACCCTCAGGGGGCTTTCTTT.